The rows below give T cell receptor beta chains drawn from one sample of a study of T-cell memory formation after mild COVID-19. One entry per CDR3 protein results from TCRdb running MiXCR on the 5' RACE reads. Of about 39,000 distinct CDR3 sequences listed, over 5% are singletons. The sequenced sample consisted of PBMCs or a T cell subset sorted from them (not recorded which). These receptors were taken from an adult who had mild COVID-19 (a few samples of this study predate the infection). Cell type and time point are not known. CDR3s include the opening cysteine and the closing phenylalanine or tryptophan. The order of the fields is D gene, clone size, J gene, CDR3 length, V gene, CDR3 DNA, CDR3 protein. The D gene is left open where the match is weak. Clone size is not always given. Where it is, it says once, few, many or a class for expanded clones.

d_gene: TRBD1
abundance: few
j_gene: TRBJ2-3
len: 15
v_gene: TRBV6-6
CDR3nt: TGTGCCAGCAGTTCTTACAGGGGGCGAGGAGATACGCAGTATTTT
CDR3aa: CASSSYRGRGDTQYF

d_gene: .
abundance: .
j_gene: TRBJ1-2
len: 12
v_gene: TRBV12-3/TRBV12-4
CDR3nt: TGTGCCAGCAGGTCGGACGGTTATGGCTACACCTTC
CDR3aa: CASRSDGYGYTF

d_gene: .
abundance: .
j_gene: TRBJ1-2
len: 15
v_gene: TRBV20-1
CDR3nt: TGCAGTGCACAGCTCACGGGTTCTGGCGGGTATGGCTACACCTTC
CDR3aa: CSAQLTGSGGYGYTF

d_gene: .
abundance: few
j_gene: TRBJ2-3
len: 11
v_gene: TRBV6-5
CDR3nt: TGTGCCAGCAGTTCACTTTTTACGCAGTATTTT
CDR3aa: CASSSLFTQYF

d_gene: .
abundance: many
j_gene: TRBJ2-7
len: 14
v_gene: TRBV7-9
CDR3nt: TGTGCCAGCAGCTTAGCGGGGTTCTCCTACGAGCAGTACTTC
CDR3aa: CASSLAGFSYEQYF

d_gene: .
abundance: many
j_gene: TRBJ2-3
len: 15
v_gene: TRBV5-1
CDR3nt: TGCGCCAGCAGCACGCGGGACAGACGCACAGATACGCAGTATTTT
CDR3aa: CASSTRDRRTDTQYF

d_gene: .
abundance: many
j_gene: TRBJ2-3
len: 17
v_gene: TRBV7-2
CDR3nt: TGTGCCAGCAGCTTGTATGACCGGGGAGTTAGCACAGATACGCAGTATTTT
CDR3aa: CASSLYDRGVSTDTQYF

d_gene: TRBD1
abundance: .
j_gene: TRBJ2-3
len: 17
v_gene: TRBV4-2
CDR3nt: TGTGCCAGCAGCCAAGATGTCGGACCAGGGGGTACAGATACGCAGTATTTT
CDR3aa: CASSQDVGPGGTDTQYF

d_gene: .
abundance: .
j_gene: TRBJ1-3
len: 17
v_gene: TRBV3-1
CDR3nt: TGTGCCAGCAGCCACGATGCCACAGCAGCCTCTGGAAACACCATATATTTT
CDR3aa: CASSHDATAASGNTIYF

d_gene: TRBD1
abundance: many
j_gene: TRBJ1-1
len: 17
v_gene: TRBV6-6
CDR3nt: TGTGCCAGCAGTCAACCTACAGGGGGCATTCTAAACACTGAAGCTTTCTTT
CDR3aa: CASSQPTGGILNTEAFF

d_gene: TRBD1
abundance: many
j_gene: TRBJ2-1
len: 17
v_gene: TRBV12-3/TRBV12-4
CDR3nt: TGTGCCAGCAGTTTAGCATCACAGGGACAGGGTAGTAGTGAGCAGTTCTTC
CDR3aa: CASSLASQGQGSSEQFF

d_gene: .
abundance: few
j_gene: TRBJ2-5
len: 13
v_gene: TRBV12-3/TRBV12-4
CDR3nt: TGTGCCAGCAGTTTAACTCCTCGGGGAGTCCAGTACTTC
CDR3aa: CASSLTPRGVQYF

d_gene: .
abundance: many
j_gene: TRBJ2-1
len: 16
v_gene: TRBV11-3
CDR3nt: TGTGCCAGCAGCTTAGGGACAGACTTTTCCTACAATGAGCAGTTCTTC
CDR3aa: CASSLGTDFSYNEQFF

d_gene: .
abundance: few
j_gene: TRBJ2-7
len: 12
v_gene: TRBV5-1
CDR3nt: TGCGCCAGCAGCTTGTCGTTCAACGAGCAGTACTTC
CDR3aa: CASSLSFNEQYF

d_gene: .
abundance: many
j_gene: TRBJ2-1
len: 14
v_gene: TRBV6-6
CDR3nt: TGTGCCAGCAGTTACTCGATCGAGAACAATGAGCAGTTCTTC
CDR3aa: CASSYSIENNEQFF

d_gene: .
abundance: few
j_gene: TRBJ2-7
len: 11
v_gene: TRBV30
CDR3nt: TGTGCCTGGAGATCGGGACACGAGCAGTACTTC
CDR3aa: CAWRSGHEQYF

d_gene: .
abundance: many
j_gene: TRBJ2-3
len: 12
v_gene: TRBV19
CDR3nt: TGTGCCAGTAGTCCGGGGACAGATACGCAGTATTTT
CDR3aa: CASSPGTDTQYF

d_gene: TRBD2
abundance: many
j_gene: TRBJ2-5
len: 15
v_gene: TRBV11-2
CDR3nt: TGTGCCAGCAGCTCCGGACTAGCGGGGCAGGAGACCCAGTACTTC
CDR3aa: CASSSGLAGQETQYF

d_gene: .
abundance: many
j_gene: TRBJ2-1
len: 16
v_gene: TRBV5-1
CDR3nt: TGCGCCAGCAGCTTGGTGAGCGACCTCAATTACAATGAGCAGTTCTTC
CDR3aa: CASSLVSDLNYNEQFF

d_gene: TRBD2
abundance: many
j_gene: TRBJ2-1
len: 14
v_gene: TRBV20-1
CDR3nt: TGCAGTGCCGGGACTAGCGGGACCTACAATGAGCAGTTCTTC
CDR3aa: CSAGTSGTYNEQFF

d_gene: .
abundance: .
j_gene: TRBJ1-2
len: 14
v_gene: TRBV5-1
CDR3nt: TGCGCCAGCAGCCCAACCCGGGGCGAGGACGGCTACACCTTC
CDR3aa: CASSPTRGEDGYTF

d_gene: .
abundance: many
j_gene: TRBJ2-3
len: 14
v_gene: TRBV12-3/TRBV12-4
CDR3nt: TGTGCCAGCGCTAGCTTGATCGGGACAGATACGCAGTATTTT
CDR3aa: CASASLIGTDTQYF

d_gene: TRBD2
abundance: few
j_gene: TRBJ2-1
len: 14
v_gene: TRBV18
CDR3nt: TGTGCCAGCTCATCTAGCGGGGGGTTTAATGAGCAGTTCTTC
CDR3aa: CASSSSGGFNEQFF

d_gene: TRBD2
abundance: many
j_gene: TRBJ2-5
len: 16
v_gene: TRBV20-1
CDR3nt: TGCAGTGCCAGACTAGCGGGGCTCAACCTGGGAGAGACCCAGTACTTC
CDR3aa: CSARLAGLNLGETQYF

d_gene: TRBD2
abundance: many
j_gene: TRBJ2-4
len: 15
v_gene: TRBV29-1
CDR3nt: TGCAGCGTTGAACCCGGACTAGCGGGGGGCGGCATTCAGTACTTC
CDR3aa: CSVEPGLAGGGIQYF

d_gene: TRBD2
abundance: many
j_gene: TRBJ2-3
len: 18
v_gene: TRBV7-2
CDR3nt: TGTGCCAGCAGCTTAGACCTAGCGGGGATGGGGGGCACAGATACGCAGTATTTT
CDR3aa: CASSLDLAGMGGTDTQYF

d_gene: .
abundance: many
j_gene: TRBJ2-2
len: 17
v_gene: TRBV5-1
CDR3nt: TGCGCCAGCAGCCCCACCACTAACCAGGGTTCGAACGGGGAGCTGTTTTTT
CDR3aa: CASSPTTNQGSNGELFF

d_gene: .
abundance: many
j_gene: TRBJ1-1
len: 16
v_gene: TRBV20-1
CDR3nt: TGCAGTGCTAGCACCGGGGTAGGAGTCATGAACACTGAAGCTTTCTTT
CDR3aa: CSASTGVGVMNTEAFF

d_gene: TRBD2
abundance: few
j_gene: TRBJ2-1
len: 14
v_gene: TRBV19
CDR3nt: TGTGCCAGTAGTTCCAGCGGGAGAGGTAATGAGCAGTTCTTC
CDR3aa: CASSSSGRGNEQFF

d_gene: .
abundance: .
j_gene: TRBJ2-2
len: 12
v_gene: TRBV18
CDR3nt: TGTGCCAGCTCACCACCGGGCAGGGAGCTGTTTTTT
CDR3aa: CASSPPGRELFF

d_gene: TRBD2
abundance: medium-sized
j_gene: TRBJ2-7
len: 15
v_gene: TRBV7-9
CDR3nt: TGTGCCAGCAGCTTAGACTGGCTAGCGGGAGTCGAGCAGTACTTC
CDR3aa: CASSLDWLAGVEQYF

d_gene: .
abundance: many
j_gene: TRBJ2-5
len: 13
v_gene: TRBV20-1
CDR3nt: TGCAGTGCTAGAGACCTGTACCAAGAGACCCAGTACTTC
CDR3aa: CSARDLYQETQYF

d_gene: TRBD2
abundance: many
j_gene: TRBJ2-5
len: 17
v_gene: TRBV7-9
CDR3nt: TGTGCCAGCAGCTTAGCCTCGGCTAGCGGGGGACAAGAGACCCAGTACTTC
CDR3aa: CASSLASASGGQETQYF

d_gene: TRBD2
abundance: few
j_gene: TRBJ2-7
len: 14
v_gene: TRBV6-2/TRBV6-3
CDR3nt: TGTGCCAGCAGACCGGGACTAGCAATCTACGAGCAGTACTTC
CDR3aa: CASRPGLAIYEQYF

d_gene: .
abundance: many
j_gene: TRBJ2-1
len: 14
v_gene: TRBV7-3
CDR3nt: TGTGCCAGCAGCTCCGGCGGGTGGCAGGATGGGCAGTTCTTC
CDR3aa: CASSSGGWQDGQFF

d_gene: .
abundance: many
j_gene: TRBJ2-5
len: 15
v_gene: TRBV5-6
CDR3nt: TGTGCCAGCAGCTCTCTTCGGGTGCCCAAGGAGACCCAGTACTTC
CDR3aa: CASSSLRVPKETQYF

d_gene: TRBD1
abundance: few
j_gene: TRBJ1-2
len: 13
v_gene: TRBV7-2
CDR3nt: TGTGCCAGCAGCTTAGCGCAGGGGGGAGGCTACACCTTC
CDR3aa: CASSLAQGGGYTF

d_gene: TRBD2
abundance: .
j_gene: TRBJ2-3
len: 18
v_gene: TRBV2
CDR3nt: TGTGCCAGCAGTAAGGGACTAGCGGGGAACGGTAGGGCAGATACGCAGTATTTT
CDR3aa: CASSKGLAGNGRADTQYF

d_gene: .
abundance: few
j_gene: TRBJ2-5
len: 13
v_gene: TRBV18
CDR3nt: TGTGCCAGCTCACAGCAGGGACAAGAGACCCAGTACTTC
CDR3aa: CASSQQGQETQYF

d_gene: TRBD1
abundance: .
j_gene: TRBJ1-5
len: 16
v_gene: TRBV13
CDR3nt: TGTGCCAGCAGCATAGGACGTTCAGGGGGTAATCAGCCCCAGCATTTT
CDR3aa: CASSIGRSGGNQPQHF

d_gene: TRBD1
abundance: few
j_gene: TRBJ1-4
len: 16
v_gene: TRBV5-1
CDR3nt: TGCGCCAGCAGACAGTGGACAGGGGGCGCGAGTGAAAAACTGTTTTTT
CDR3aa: CASRQWTGGASEKLFF

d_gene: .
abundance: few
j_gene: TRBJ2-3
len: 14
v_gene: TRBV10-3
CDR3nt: TGTGCCATCAGTGTGGATGGTGGCACAGATACGCAGTATTTT
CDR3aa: CAISVDGGTDTQYF

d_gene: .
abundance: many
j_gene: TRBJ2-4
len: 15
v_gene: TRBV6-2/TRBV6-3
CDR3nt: TGTGCCAGCAGTTTCCGGACATTAGCCAAAAACATTCAGTACTTC
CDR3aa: CASSFRTLAKNIQYF

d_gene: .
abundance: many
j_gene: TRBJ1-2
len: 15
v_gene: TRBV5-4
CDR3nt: TGTGCCAGCAGCTCGAGGTCAGGGGATGTCGGTGGCTACACCTTC
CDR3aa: CASSSRSGDVGGYTF

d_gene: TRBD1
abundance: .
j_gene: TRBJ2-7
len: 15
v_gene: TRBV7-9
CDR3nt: TGTGCCAGCAGCCCCGGGACAGGGGGAGGCTACGAGCAGTACTTC
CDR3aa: CASSPGTGGGYEQYF

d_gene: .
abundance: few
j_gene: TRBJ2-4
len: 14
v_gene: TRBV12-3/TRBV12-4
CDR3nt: TGTGCCAGCAGTTTGTTCGAAGCCAAAAACATTCAGTACTTC
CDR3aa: CASSLFEAKNIQYF

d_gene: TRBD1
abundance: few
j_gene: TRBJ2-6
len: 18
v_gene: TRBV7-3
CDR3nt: TGTGCCAGCAGCTCCCAAAGGACAGGGGCTCATGGGGCCAACGTCCTGACTTTC
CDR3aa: CASSSQRTGAHGANVLTF

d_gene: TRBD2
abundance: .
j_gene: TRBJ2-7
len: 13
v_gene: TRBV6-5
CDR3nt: TGTGCCAGTCGGACTAGCGGAACCTACGAGCAGTACTTC
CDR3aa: CASRTSGTYEQYF

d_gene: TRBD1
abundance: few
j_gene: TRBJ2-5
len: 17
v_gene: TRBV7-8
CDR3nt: TGTGCCAGCAGCTTAGGGGATCCCGGGACAGGGAGGGAGACCCAGTACTTC
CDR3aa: CASSLGDPGTGRETQYF

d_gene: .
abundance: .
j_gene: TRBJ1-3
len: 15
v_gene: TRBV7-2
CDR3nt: TGTGCCAGCAGCACCCGACGCAGCGCTGGAAACACCATATATTTT
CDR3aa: CASSTRRSAGNTIYF

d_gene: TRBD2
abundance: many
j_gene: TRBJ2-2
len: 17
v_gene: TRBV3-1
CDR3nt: TGTGCCAGCAGCCAAGCCCGGGCGGGGGACAACACCGGGGAGCTGTTTTTT
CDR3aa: CASSQARAGDNTGELFF

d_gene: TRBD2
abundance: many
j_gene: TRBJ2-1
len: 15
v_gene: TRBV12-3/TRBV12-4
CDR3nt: TGTGCCAGCAGCATACTAGCGGGACCTTACAATGAGCAGTTCTTC
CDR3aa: CASSILAGPYNEQFF

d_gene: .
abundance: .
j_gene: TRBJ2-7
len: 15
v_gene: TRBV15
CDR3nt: TGTGCCACCAGCAGAGAACAGGGCGGTACCTACGAGCAGTACTTC
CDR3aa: CATSREQGGTYEQYF